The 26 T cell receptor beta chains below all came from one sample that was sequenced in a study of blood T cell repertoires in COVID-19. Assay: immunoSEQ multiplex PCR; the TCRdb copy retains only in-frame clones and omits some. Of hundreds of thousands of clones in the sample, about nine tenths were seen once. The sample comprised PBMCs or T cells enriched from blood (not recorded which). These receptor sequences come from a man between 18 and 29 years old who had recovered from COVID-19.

The CDR3 is CSVQRQEETQYF. The CDR3 DNA reads TGCAGCGTCCAGCGGCAGGAAGAGACCCAGTACTTC. This sequence joins TRBV29-1 and TRBJ2-5; perhaps TRBD2 as D (5 bases). With 6 bases removed from V and 3 bases from J, the gap between germline ends came to 11 bases. In germline, CDR1 is SQVTM, CDR2 ANQGSEA. This CDR3 region has 12 residues. Full variable domain (missing parts from reference TRBV29-1 and TRBJ2-5): SAVISQKPSRDICQRGTSLTIQCQVDSQVTMMFWYRQQPGQSLTLIATANQGSEATYESGFVIDKFPISRPNLTFSTLTVSNMSPEDSSIYLCSVQRQEETQYFGPGTRLLVL.

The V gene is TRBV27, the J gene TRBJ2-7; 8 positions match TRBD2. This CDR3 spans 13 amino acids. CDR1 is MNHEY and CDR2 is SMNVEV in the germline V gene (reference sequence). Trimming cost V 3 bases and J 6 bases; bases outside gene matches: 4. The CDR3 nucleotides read TGTGCCAGCAGTTTGGCGGGGACTAGCGAGCAGTACTTC. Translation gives CASSLAGTSEQYF.

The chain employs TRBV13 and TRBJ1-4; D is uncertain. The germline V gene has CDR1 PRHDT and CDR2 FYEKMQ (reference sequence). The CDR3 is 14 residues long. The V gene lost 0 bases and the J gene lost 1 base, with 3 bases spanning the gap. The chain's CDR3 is CASSLGRTNEKLFF. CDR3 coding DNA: TGTGCCAGCAGCTTAGGTCGAACTAATGAAAAACTGTTTTTT.

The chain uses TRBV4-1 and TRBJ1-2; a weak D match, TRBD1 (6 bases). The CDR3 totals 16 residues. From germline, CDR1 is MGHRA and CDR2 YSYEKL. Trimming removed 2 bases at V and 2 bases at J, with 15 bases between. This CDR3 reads CASSQPLGGANYGYTF. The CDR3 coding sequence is TGCGCCAGCAGCCAACCCCTGGGGGGGGCCAACTATGGCTACACCTTC.

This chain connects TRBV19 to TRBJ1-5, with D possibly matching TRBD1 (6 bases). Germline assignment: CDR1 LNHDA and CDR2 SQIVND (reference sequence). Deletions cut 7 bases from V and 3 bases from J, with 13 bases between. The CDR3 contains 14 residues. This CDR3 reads CASTPRDNNQPQHF. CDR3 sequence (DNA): TGTGCCAGTACCCCAAGGGACAACAATCAGCCCCAGCATTTT.

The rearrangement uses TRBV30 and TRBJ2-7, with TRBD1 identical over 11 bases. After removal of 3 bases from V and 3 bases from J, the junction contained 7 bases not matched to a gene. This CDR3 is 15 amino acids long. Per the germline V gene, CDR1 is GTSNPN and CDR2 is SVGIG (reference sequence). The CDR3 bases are TGTGCCTGGAGCGGATCCGGGACAGGGGGCTACGAGCAGTACTTC. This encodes CAWSGSGTGGYEQYF.

DNA of the CDR3: TGTGCCAGCAGCCGTTTACCGGTTAGCGGGAGTTACGAGCAGTACTTC. It codes for CASSRLPVSGSYEQYF. The J gene is TRBJ2-7, the V gene TRBV5-8, with 9 positions matching TRBD2. CDR3 size: 16 residues. V dropped 4 bases and J dropped 4; count of bases not matched to a gene: 12. Germline V gives CDR1 SGHTS, CDR2 YDEGEE. The full variable domain, with the rest looked up from reference TRBV5-8 and TRBJ2-7, is EAGVTQSPTHLIKTRGQQATLRCSPISGHTSVYWYQQALGLGLQFLLWYDEGEERNRGNFPPRFSGRQFPNYSSELNVNALELEDSALYLCASSRLPVSGSYEQYFGPGTRLTVT.

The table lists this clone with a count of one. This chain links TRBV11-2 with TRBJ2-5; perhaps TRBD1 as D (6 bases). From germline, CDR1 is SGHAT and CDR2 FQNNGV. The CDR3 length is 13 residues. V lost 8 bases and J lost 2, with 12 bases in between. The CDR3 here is CASLRDKQETQYF. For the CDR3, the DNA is TGTGCCAGCTTACGGGACAAACAAGAGACCCAGTACTTC.

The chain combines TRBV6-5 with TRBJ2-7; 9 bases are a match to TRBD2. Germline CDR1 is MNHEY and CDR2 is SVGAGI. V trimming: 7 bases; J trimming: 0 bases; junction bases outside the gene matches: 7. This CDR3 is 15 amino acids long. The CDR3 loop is CASKKAGGSSYEQYF. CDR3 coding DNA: TGTGCCAGCAAGAAGGCGGGGGGGAGCTCCTACGAGCAGTACTTC.

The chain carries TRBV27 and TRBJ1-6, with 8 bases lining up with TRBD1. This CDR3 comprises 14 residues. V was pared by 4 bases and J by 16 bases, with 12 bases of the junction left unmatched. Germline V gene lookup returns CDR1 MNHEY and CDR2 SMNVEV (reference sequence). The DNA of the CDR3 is TGTGCCAGCAGTTCCCCCTTACAAGGACAGGGTCTCCACTTT. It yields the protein CASSSPLQGQGLHF.

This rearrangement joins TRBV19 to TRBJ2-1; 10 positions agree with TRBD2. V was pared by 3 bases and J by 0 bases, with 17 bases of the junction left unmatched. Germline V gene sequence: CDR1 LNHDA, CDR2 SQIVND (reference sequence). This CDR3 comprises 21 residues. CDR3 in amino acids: CASSMVAGGLLGRGSYNEQFF. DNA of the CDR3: TGTGCCAGTAGTATGGTAGCGGGAGGCCTCTTGGGTAGGGGCTCCTACAATGAGCAGTTCTTC.

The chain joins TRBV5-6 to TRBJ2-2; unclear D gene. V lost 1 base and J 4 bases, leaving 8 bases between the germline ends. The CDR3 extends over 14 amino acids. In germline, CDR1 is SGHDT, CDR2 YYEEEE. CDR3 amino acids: CASSLNSPTGELFF. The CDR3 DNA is TGTGCCAGCAGCTTGAACAGCCCCACCGGGGAGCTGTTTTTT. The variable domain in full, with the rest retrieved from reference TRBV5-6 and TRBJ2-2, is DAGVTQSPTHLIKTRGQQVTLRCSPKSGHDTVSWYQQALGQGPQFIFQYYEEEERQRGNFPDRFSGHQFPNYSSELNVNALLLGDSALYLCASSLNSPTGELFFGEGSRLTVL.

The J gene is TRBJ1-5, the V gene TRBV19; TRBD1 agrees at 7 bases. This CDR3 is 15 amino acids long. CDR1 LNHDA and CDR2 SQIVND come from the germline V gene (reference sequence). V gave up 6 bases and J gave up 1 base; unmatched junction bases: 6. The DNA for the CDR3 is TGTGCCAGTAGCCGCCAGGGACAGAGCAATCAGCCCCAGCATTTT. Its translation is CASSRQGQSNQPQHF.

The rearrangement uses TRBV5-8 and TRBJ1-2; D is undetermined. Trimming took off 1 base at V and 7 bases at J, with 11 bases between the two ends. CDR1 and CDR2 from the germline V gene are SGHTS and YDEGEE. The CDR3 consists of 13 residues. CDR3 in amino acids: CASSLYGRAGYTF. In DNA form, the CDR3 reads TGTGCCAGCAGCTTGTATGGGCGCGCTGGCTACACCTTC.

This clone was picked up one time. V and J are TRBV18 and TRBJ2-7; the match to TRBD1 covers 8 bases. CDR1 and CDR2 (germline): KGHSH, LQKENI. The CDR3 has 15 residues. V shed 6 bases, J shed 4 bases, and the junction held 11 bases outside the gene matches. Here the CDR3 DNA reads TGTGCCAGCTCCCTCCTGCAGGGGGCTCCATACGAGCAGTACTTC. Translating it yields CASSLLQGAPYEQYF.

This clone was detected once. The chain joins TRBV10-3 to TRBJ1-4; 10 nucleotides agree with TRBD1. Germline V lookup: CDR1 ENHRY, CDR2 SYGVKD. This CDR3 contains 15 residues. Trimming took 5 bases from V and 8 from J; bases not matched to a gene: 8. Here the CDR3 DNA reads TGTGCCATCAGTTCACCCGGGACAGGGGACGAAAAACTGTTTTTT. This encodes CAISSPGTGDEKLFF.

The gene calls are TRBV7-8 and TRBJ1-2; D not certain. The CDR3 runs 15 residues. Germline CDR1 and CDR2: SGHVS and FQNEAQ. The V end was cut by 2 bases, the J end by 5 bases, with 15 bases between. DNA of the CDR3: TGTGCCAGCAGCTTATATTCGGGAATCGGTTATGGCTACACCTTC. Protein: CASSLYSGIGYGYTF.

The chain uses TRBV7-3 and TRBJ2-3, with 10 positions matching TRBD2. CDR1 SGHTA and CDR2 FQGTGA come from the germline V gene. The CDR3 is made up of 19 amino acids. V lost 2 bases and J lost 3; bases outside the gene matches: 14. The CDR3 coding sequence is TGTGCCAGCAGCTTAGGACGAAGGGCTAGCGGGAGAGAGACAGATACGCAGTATTTT. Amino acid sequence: CASSLGRRASGRETDTQYF.

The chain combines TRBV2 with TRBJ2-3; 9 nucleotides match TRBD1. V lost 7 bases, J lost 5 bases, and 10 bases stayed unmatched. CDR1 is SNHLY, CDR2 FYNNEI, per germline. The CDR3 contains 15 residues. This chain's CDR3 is CASKLGTGPRDTQYF. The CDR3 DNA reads TGTGCCAGCAAACTCGGGACAGGGCCTCGAGATACGCAGTATTTT.

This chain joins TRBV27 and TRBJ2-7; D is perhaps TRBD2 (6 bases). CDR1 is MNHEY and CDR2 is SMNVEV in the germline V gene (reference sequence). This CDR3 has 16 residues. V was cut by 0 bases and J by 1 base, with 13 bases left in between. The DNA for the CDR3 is TGTGCCAGCAGTTTATCGGTCAGGAGCGGGTCCTACGAGCAGTACTTC. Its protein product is CASSLSVRSGSYEQYF.

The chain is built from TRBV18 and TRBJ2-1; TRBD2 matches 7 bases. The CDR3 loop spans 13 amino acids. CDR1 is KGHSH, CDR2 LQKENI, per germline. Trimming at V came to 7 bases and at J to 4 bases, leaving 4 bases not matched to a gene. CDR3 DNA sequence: TGTGCCAGCTGGGAGGGCCTTTACAATGAGCAGTTCTTC. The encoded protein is CASWEGLYNEQFF.

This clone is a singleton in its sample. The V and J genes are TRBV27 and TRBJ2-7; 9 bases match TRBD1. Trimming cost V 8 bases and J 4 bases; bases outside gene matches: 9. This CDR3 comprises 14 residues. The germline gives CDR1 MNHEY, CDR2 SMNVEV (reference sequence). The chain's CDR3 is CASGDRGIGYEQYF. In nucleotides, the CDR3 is TGTGCCAGCGGAGACAGGGGGATTGGGTACGAGCAGTACTTC.

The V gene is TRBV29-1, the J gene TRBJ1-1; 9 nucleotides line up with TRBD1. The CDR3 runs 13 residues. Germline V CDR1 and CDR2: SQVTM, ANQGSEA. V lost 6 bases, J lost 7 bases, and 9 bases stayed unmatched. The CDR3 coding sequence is TGCAGCGTGAGGGGACAGGGTTTAGTTGAAGCTTTCTTT. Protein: CSVRGQGLVEAFF.

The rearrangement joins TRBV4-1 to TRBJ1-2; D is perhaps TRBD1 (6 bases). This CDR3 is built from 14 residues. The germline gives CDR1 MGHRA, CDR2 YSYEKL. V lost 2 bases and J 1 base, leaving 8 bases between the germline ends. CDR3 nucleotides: TGCGCCAGCAGCCAAACACAGGGTAACTATGGCTACACCTTC. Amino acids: CASSQTQGNYGYTF.

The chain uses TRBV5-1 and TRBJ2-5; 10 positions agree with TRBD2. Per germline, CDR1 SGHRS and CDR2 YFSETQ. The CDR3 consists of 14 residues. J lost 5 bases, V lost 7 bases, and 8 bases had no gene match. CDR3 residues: CASWSGRAWETQYF. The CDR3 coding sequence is TGCGCCAGCTGGAGCGGGAGGGCCTGGGAGACCCAGTACTTC.

Here the CDR3 DNA reads TGTGCCAGTAGTATTCGGACAGGGAACTGGGGCAATCAGCCCCAGCATTTT. It yields the protein CASSIRTGNWGNQPQHF. V gene TRBV19 combines with J gene TRBJ1-5, with TRBD1 identical over 8 bases. Trimming removed 3 bases from V and 2 bases from J; junction bases left unmatched: 9. Germline V gene lookup returns CDR1 LNHDA and CDR2 SQIVND (reference sequence). The CDR3 extends over 17 amino acids.